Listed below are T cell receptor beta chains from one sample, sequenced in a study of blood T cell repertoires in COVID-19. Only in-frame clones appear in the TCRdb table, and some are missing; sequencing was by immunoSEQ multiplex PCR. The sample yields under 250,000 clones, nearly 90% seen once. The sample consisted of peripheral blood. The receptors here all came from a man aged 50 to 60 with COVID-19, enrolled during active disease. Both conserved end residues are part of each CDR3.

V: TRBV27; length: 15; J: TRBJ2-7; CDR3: CASSLTREAGYEQYF
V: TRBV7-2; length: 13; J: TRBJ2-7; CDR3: CASSNAGAREQYF
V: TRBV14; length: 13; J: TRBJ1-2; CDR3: CASARQFNYGYTF
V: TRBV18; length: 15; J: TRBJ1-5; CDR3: CASSPPGTRGQPQHF
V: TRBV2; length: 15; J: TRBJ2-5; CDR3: CASSRDRPSQETQYF
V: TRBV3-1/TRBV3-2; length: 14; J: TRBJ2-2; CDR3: CASRYTTNTGELFF
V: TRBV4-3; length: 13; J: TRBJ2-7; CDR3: CASSQERAYEQYF
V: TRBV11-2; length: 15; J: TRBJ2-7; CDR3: CASSLDGASDYEQYF
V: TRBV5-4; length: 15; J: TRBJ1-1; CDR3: CATRRGGARETEAFF
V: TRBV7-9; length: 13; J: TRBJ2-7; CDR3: CASSLARGGEQYF
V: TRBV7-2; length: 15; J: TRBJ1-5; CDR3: CASSFTSTGAWPQHF
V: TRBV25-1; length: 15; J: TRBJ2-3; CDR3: CASSEYGGPTDTQYF
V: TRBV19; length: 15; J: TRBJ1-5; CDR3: CASRAGQGNVRPQHF
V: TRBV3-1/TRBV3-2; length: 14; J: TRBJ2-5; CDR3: CASSPLLYQETQYF
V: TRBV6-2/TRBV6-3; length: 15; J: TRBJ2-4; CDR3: CASSGTNLAKNIQYF
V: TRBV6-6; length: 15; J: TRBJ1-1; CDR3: CASSFAGTGDAEAFF
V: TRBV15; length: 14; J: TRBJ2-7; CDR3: CATSRDPVAYEQYF
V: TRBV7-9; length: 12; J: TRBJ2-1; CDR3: CASSQQQGRTFF
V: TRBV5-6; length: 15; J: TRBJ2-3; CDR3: CASSLRTGSTDTQYF
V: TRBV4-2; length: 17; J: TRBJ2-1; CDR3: CASSQVVGGPSFTEQFF
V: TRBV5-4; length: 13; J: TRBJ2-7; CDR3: CASSGPSSYEQYF
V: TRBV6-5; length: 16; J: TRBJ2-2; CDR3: CASSYSTSGSHGELFF
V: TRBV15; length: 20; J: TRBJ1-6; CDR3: CATSILFWGALVSYNSPLHF
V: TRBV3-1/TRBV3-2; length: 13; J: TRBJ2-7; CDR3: CASSLGRGYEQYF
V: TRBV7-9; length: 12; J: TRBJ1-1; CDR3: CASSLRASEAFF
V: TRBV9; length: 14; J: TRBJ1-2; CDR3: CASSVETPEEGYTF
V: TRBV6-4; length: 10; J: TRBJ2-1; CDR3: CASRRALQFF
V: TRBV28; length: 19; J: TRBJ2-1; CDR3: CASSLDPPLLAGGHNEQFF
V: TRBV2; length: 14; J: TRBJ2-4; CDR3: CASSKVAGLDIQYF
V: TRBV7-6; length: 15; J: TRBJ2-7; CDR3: CASSLAAPPSYEQYF
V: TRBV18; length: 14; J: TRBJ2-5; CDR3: CASSQTGGVETQYF
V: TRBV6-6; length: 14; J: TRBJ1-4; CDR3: CASSFDSSNEKLFF
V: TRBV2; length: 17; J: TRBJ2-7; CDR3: CASSEGLTSGGAYEQYF
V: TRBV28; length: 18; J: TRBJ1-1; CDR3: CASSFPTLAGSANTEAFF
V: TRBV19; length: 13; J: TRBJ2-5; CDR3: CASSNERQETQYF
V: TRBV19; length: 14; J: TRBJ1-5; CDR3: CASSINRVRQPQHF
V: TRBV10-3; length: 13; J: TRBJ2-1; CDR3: CAISVQGANEQFF
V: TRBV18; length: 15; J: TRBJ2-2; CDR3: CASSPPSSGTGELFF
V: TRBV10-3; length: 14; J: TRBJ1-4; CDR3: CAISGTTGWEKLFF
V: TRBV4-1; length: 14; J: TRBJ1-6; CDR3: CASSQLEGGSPLHF
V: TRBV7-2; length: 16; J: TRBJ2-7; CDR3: CASSTSKHRGAHEQYF
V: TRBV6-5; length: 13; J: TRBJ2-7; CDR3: CASSYGPGYEQYF
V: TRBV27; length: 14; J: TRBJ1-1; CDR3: CASSPLTGNTEAFF
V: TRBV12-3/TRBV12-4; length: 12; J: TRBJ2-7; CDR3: CASSAQGIEQYF
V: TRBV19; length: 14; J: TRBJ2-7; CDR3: CASSGLAGEGEQYF
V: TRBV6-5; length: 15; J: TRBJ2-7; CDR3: CASSYSLAQSYEQYF
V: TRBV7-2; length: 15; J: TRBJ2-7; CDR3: CASSLRLAGGHEQYF
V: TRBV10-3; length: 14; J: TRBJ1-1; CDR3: CAISDSGLGTEAFF
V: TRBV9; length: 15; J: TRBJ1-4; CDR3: CASSGPPGAGEKLFF
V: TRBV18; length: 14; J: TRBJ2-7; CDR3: CASSPGAGRYEQYF
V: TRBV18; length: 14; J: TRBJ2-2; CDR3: CASSPLGVAGELFF
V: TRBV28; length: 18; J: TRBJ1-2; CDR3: CASNILGRTGLGDYGYTF
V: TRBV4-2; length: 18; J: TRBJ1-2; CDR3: CASSLLTPGQGIGGGYTF
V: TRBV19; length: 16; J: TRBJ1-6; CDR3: CASSISGQGDGSPLHF
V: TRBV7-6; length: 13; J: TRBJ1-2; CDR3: CASSQRRNYGYTF
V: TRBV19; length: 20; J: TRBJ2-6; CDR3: CASSMMLWTSGGTGANVLTF
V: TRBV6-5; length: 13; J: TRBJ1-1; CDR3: CASSRASNTEAFF